The 5 T cell receptor beta chains listed next were all sequenced from one sample in a study of T cells in Graves' hyperthyroidism and ophthalmopathy. Amplification yielded TCR beta CDR3 regions, with RNA transcripts as the source. In the first-round RT-PCR of the TCR CDR3, the HTBI primer set was used. TCRdb redid the calling of the multiplex PCR reads with MiXCR, one entry per CDR3 protein. The sample consists of around 700,000 distinct CDR3 sequences, under 20% of them appearing once. Specimen: blood. Receptors were obtained from a woman in her forties or fifties with Graves' hyperthyroidism that later progressed to Graves' ophthalmopathy.

This clonotype showed up many times. The genes are TRBV6-1 and TRBJ2-5, with TRBD1 matching over 7 bases. The CDR3 runs 13 residues. CDR1 MNHNS and CDR2 SASEGT come from the germline V gene. J gave up 0 bases and V 5 bases, and 0 bases lay outside the gene matches. This CDR3 reads CASSTGDQETQYF. The CDR3 nucleotides read TGTGCCAGCAGTACAGGGGACCAAGAGACCCAGTACTTC.

This clonotype was counted between two and nine times. The chain recombines TRBV7-8 with TRBJ1-1; no reliable D call. With 5 bases removed from V and 0 bases from J, the gap between germline ends came to 7 bases. The CDR3 contains 13 residues. Per germline, CDR1 SGHVS and CDR2 FQNEAQ. The CDR3, as DNA: TGTGCCAGCAGCACACGTTTGAACACTGAAGCTTTCTTT. Residues: CASSTRLNTEAFF. Looking up the rest from reference TRBV7-8 and TRBJ1-1 gives the full variable domain: GAGVSQSPRYKVAKRGQDVALRCDPISGHVSLFWYQQALGQGPEFLTYFQNEAQLDKSGLPSDRFFAERPEGSVSTLKIQRTQQEDSAVYLCASSTRLNTEAFFGQGTRLTVV.

Concerning this clonotype itself: A read error may account for a junction end that differs from germline. The chain links TRBV7-7 to TRBJ2-7; a possible D gene is TRBD2 (6 bases). Looked up from germline, CDR1 is SSHAT and CDR2 is FNYEAQ (reference sequence). The CDR3 length is 15 residues. The CDR3 DNA reads TGTGCTAGCAGCTTAGCGGAGGGTCCGACCTACGAGCAGTACTTC. This sequence encodes CASSLAEGPTYEQYF.

This clonotype was seen more than once but under ten times. The chain links TRBV19 to TRBJ2-1, with 15 positions matching TRBD2. The CDR3 has 18 residues. J was trimmed by 8 bases and V by 5 bases; bases with no gene match: 13. From germline, CDR1 is LNHDA and CDR2 SQIVND (reference sequence). CDR3 region: CASSPNPGLAGGNDEQFF. CDR3 nucleotides: TGTGCCAGTAGTCCGAACCCGGGACTAGCGGGGGGTAATGATGAGCAGTTCTTC.

This clonotype has more than one count but fewer than ten. This rearrangement joins TRBV4-1 to TRBJ2-1, with 10 nucleotides matching TRBD2. After removal of 3 bases from V and 2 bases from J, the junction contained 4 bases not matched to a gene. In germline, CDR1 is MGHRA, CDR2 YSYEKL. The CDR3 is 16 residues long. The CDR3 reads CASSQQAGGTYNEQFF. The CDR3 DNA reads TGCGCCAGCAGCCAGCAAGCGGGGGGGACCTACAATGAGCAGTTCTTC.